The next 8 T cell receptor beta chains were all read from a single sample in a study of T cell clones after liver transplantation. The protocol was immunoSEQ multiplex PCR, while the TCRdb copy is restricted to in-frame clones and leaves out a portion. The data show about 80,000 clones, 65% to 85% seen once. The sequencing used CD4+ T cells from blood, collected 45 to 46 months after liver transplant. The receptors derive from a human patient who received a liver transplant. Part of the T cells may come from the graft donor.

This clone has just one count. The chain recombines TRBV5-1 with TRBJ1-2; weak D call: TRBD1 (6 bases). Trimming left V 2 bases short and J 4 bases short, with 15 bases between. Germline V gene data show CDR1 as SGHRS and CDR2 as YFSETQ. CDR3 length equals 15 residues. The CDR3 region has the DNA TGCGCCAGCAGCTTAGAACCCCCGGGGGCCTATGGCTACACCTTC. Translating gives CASSLEPPGAYGYTF. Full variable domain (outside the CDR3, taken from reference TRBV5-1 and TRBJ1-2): KAGVTQTPRYLIKTRGQQVTLSCSPISGHRSVSWYQQTPGQGLQFLFEYFSETQRNKGNFPGRFSGRQFSNSRSEMNVSTLELGDSALYLCASSLEPPGAYGYTFGSGTRLTVV.

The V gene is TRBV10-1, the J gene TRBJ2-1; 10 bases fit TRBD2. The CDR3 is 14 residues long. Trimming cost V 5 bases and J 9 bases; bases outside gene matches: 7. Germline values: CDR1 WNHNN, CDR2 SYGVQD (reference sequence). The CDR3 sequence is CASSLAGVSGEQFF. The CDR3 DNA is TGCGCCAGCAGTCTAGCGGGAGTTTCGGGTGAGCAGTTCTTC.

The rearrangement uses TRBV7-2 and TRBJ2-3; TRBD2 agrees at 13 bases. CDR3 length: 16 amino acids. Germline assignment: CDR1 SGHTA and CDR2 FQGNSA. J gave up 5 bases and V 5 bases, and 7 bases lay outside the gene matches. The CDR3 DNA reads TGTGCCAGCAGCCAAGGACTAGCGGGAGTGGGAGATACGCAGTATTTT. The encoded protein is CASSQGLAGVGDTQYF.

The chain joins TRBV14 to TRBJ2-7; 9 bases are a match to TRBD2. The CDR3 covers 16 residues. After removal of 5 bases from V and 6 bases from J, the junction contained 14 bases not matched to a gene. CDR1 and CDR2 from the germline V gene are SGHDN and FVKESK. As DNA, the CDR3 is TGTGCCAGCAGCATCCTAGCGGGACGCGGATCGAGCGAGCAGTACTTC. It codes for CASSILAGRGSSEQYF.

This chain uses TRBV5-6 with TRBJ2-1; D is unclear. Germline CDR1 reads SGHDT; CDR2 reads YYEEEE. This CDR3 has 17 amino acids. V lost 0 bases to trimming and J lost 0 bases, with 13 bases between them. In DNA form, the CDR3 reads TGTGCCAGCAGCTTGGCTCAGGACCCCAGCTCCTACAATGAGCAGTTCTTC. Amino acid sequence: CASSLAQDPSSYNEQFF.

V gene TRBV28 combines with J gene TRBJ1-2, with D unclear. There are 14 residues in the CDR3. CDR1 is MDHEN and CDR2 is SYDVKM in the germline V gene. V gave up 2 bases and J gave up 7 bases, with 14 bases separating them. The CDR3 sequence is CASSLSLRSSGYTF. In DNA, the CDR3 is TGTGCCAGCAGTTTAAGTTTGCGGTCCAGTGGCTACACCTTC.

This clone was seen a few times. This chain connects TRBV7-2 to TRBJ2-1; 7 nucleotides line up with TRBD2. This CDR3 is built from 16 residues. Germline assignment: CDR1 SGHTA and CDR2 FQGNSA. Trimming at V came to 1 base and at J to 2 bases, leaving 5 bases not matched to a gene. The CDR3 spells CASSLVGGSTYNEQFF. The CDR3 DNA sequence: TGTGCCAGCAGCTTAGTAGGCGGGAGCACCTACAATGAGCAGTTCTTC.

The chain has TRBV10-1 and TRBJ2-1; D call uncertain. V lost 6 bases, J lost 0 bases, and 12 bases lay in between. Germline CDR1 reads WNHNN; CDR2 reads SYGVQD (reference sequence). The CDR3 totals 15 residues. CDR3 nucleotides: TGCGCCAGCAGCCCGGGCCAGAGCTCCTACAATGAGCAGTTCTTC. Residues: CASSPGQSSYNEQFF.